Described below is a single T cell receptor beta chain sequence and its context. Sequenced material consisted of expressed TCRB transcripts (all of the isolated RNA was reverse transcribed). Produced via immunoSEQ multiplex PCR; TCRdb's table is partial and in-frame only. Among roughly 300,000 clones, 12% to 15% were seen once, and the ten largest hold approximately 6.7%. CDR3 length: 12 amino acids. Germline assignment: CDR1 GTSNPN and CDR2 SVGIG (reference sequence). V lost 1 base and J 10 bases, leaving 13 bases between the germline ends. The data originate from a study of beta chain features in type 1 diabetes.

V gene TRBV30 combines with J gene TRBJ1-1; D not certain. The sequenced material came from central memory CD4+ T cells from blood. The clonotype originates from a man in his thirties or forties in good health. The CDR3 sequence: CAWSARSERAFF. CDR3 bases: TGTGCCTGGAGTGCCCGGAGCGAAAGAGCTTTCTTT.